This T cell receptor (beta chain) derives from a study of Tregs in tolerant kidney transplant recipients. This clone was seen a handful of times. What it recognizes is unknown. Study-wide findings and caveats: The most relevant donor-specific Treg TCRbeta repertoire apparently came from expansion with activated donor B cells. Biological reproducibility was not directly addressed in this study.

Between the trimmed V and J ends, which lost 3 bases and 5 bases, there was a span of 8 bases. The CDR3 is 12 amino acids. Germline values: CDR1 KGHSH, CDR2 LQKENI. Sequenced by immunoSEQ multiplex PCR; TCRdb stores in-frame clones only, minus some. The table shows 200,000 to 300,000 clones, with approximately 83% occurring only once. CD4+CD25+CD127- Tregs, CD4+CD25- non-Tregs, CD4 and CD8 cells were sorted. The clonotype comes from a human donor in good health. Sequencing used CD4+ T cells from blood. This chain joins TRBV18 and TRBJ2-7; the D gene is possibly TRBD1 (6 bases). CDR3 residues: CASSPGQNEQYF. As DNA, the CDR3 is TGTGCCAGCTCACCGGGACAAAACGAGCAGTACTTC.